This record concerns one T cell receptor (beta chain) sequence. Antigen unknown. This sample is part of a study of T cells expressing NK-cell markers. Study-level results: For 6 or 7 donors, the dominant NKG2C+ clonotypes made up about 1.0-8% of their CD8+ T cells.

The CDR3 is made up of 15 amino acids. Germline CDR1 is SGHAT and CDR2 is FQNNGV. 5'RACE template switching with UMIs generated TCR beta cDNA. From the 5' RACE reads, TCRdb lists one entry per CDR3 protein and no DNA. The data show a few hundred thousand distinct CDR3 sequences, and the top ten clones hold about 5.2%. The source is a man between 18 and 69 years old in good health. The sequenced sample was blood T cells: a sorted CD56 or NKG2C T cell subset, CD4+ or CD8+ T cells, or bulk PBMC T cells (not recorded which). V is TRBV11-2 and J is TRBJ2-1; TCRdb designates TRBD1, a call that cannot be tested without DNA. The CDR3 protein is CASSFSRQGGNEQFF.